The next 23 T cell receptor beta chains were all read from a single sample in a study of blood T cell repertoires in COVID-19. Sequenced by immunoSEQ multiplex PCR; TCRdb stores in-frame clones only, minus some. The sample holds about 140,000 clones; roughly 84% are singletons and the top ten take 8.5% to 9%. Sequenced input: peripheral blood. Receptors were obtained from a man in his thirties or forties with COVID-19, enrolled during active disease.

This clone was detected once. This rearrangement joins TRBV6-4 to TRBJ2-2, with D perhaps matching TRBD2 (5 bases). This CDR3 contains 14 residues. The V end was cut by 3 bases, the J end by 3 bases, with 8 bases between. Looked up from germline, CDR1 is MRHNA and CDR2 is SNTAGT. DNA for the CDR3: TGTGCCAGCAGTGAAGGAGCGGACACCGGGGAGCTGTTTTTT. It is translated as CASSEGADTGELFF.

This clone appeared a single time. The chain joins TRBV28 to TRBJ2-2; TRBD1 agrees at 10 bases. Germline CDR1 is MDHEN and CDR2 is SYDVKM. The CDR3 extends over 15 amino acids. V lost 6 bases and J lost 7; bases outside the gene matches: 8. This chain's CDR3 is CASSEDRGRDGELFF. The DNA for the CDR3 is TGTGCCAGCAGCGAAGACAGGGGGCGGGACGGGGAGCTGTTTTTT. Full variable domain (missing parts from reference TRBV28 and TRBJ2-2): DVKVTQSSRYLVKRTGEKVFLECVQDMDHENMFWYRQDPGLGLRLIYFSYDVKMKEKGDIPEGYSVSREKKERFSLILESASTNQTSMYLCASSEDRGRDGELFFGEGSRLTVL.

This clone was observed many times. The same CDR3 arises from other DNA sequences in this sample as well. The chain has TRBV24-1 and TRBJ1-5; D ambiguous. There are 12 residues in the CDR3. Germline CDR1 is KGHDR and CDR2 is SFDVKD. V lost 2 bases to trimming and J lost 4 bases, with 2 bases between them. In DNA form, the CDR3 reads TGTGCCACCAGTGATTCGAATCAGCCCCAGCATTTT. Translation: CATSDSNQPQHF.

This chain joins TRBV7-9 and TRBJ1-1, with D possibly being TRBD1 (6 bases). The germline V gene encodes CDR1 SEHNR and CDR2 FQNEAQ (reference sequence). The CDR3 length is 12 residues. Trimming left V 6 bases short and J 6 bases short, with 11 bases between. In DNA form, the CDR3 reads TGTGCCAGCAGTCAACAGGGTCCTGAAGCTTTCTTT. Its translation is CASSQQGPEAFF.

The rearrangement joins TRBV19 to TRBJ2-7; 7 bases align to TRBD1. Trimming at V came to 1 base and at J to 8 bases, leaving 8 bases not matched to a gene. CDR1 LNHDA and CDR2 SQIVND come from the germline V gene (reference sequence). This CDR3 has 14 amino acids. The chain's CDR3 is CASSIGTQGVKQYF. CDR3 nucleotides: TGTGCCAGTAGTATAGGGACTCAGGGGGTCAAGCAGTACTTC.

This clone was recorded only once. The chain uses TRBV6-1 and TRBJ1-1; no definite D call. The CDR3 has 16 amino acids. V was shortened by 3 bases and J by 0 bases, with 14 bases between the two germline ends. CDR1 and CDR2 from the germline V gene are MNHNS and SASEGT. For the CDR3, the DNA is TGTGCCAGCAGTGATAAGAGAGGGCAGATGAACACTGAAGCTTTCTTT. This translates into CASSDKRGQMNTEAFF.

This chain links TRBV10-2 with TRBJ2-3, with no clear D. Trimming stripped 6 bases from V and 6 bases from J, with 10 bases between. CDR3 size: 12 residues. Germline loops: CDR1 WSHSY, CDR2 SAAADI. This CDR3 reads CASRNRGDTQYF. The CDR3 nucleotides read TGCGCCAGCAGGAATCGAGGCGATACGCAGTATTTT.

V gene TRBV4-3 combines with J gene TRBJ1-4; TRBD1 aligns across 9 bases. Germline V lookup: CDR1 LGHNA, CDR2 YSLEER. V dropped 1 base and J dropped 10; count of bases not matched to a gene: 4. The CDR3 spans 14 residues. The CDR3 region has the DNA TGCGCCAGCAGCCAAGGGGACAGGGCCGGAAAACTGTTTTTT. Translated, it gives CASSQGDRAGKLFF.

The chain's CDR3 is CASSPRGQGRSGNTIYF. In DNA form, the CDR3 reads TGTGCCAGCAGCCCTCGCGGACAGGGTCGCTCTGGAAACACCATATATTTT. This sequence joins TRBV11-2 and TRBJ1-3; 8 positions agree with TRBD1. Per germline, CDR1 SGHAT and CDR2 FQNNGV. This CDR3 contains 17 residues. Trimming took 5 bases from V and 0 from J; bases not matched to a gene: 9.

The rearrangement links TRBV4-3 to TRBJ2-2; 7 nucleotides align to TRBD2. V lost 4 bases and J lost 5; bases outside the gene matches: 7. There are 15 residues in the CDR3. The V gene's germline CDR1 is LGHNA and CDR2 YSLEER. The CDR3 loop is CASSRGDSGTGELFF. DNA for the CDR3: TGCGCCAGCAGCCGCGGTGATAGCGGGACCGGGGAGCTGTTTTTT.

This clone was found once. This chain uses TRBV9 with TRBJ1-2; 9 positions agree with TRBD1. V gave up 4 bases and J gave up 7 bases; unmatched junction bases: 11. Per germline, CDR1 SGDLS and CDR2 YYNGEE. The CDR3 runs to 15 residues. The CDR3 is CASSFTGTGTFGYTF. CDR3 in DNA: TGTGCCAGCAGCTTCACCGGGACAGGGACTTTTGGCTACACCTTC.

The rearrangement joins TRBV30 to TRBJ1-1; 7 nucleotides line up with TRBD1. The V gene's germline CDR1 is GTSNPN and CDR2 SVGIG (reference sequence). V gave up 0 bases and J gave up 8 bases; unmatched junction bases: 12. The length of the CDR3 is 15 residues. The CDR3: CAWSVALTGVSEAFF. CDR3 nucleotides: TGTGCCTGGAGTGTGGCCCTAACAGGGGTATCCGAAGCTTTCTTT. The complete variable domain, with remaining parts taken from reference TRBV30 and TRBJ1-1, reads SQTIHQWPATLVQPVGSPLSLECTVEGTSNPNLYWYRQAAGRGLQLLFYSVGIGQISSEVPQNLSASRPQDRQFILSSKKLLLSDSGFYLCAWSVALTGVSEAFFGQGTRLTVV.

The V gene is TRBV19, the J gene TRBJ2-7; 7 nucleotides line up with TRBD1. Germline lookup yields CDR1 LNHDA and CDR2 SQIVND (reference sequence). With V trimmed by 5 bases and J by 2 bases, 12 bases remained unmatched. The CDR3 covers 16 residues. CDR3 region: CASSFGPGQAPYEQYF. The CDR3 region has the DNA TGTGCCAGTAGTTTCGGACCCGGACAGGCACCCTACGAGCAGTACTTC.

This chain uses TRBV9 with TRBJ2-3, with a weak D call TRBD2 (7 bases). The CDR3 totals 15 residues. CDR1 SGDLS and CDR2 YYNGEE come from the germline V gene. Deletions cut 5 bases from V and 0 bases from J, with 13 bases between. CDR3 DNA sequence: TGTGCCAGCAGTACGGGGGGCACTAGCACAGATACGCAGTATTTT. As protein: CASSTGGTSTDTQYF.

V gene TRBV28 combines with J gene TRBJ2-6; the D gene is possibly TRBD2 (5 bases). There are 16 residues in the CDR3. V lost 3 bases to trimming and J lost 4 bases, with 13 bases between them. The germline gives CDR1 MDHEN, CDR2 SYDVKM. The CDR3 nucleotides are TGTGCCAGCAGTTTTGCCGGGATGGGAGGGGCCAACGTCCTGACTTTC. Translated, it gives CASSFAGMGGANVLTF.

The V call is TRBV24-1, the J call TRBJ2-5; 13 nucleotides line up with TRBD2. Germline values: CDR1 KGHDR, CDR2 SFDVKD. V lost 4 bases, J lost 5 bases, and 6 bases stayed unmatched. The CDR3 is 16 residues long. In DNA, the CDR3 is TGTGCCACCAGTGACCAACTAGCGGGAGGGCGGGAGACCCAGTACTTC. It is translated as CATSDQLAGGRETQYF.

The rearrangement joins TRBV11-2 to TRBJ2-4; TRBD1 aligns across 7 bases. There are 14 residues in the CDR3. The germline CDR1 and CDR2 sequences are SGHAT and FQNNGV. J gave up 1 base and V 5 bases, and 2 bases lay outside the gene matches. CDR3 DNA sequence: TGTGCCAGCAGCACAGGGGTGGCCAAAAACATTCAGTACTTC. Encoded protein: CASSTGVAKNIQYF.

The CDR3 reads CASSIADRGAGELFF. The CDR3, as DNA: TGTGCCAGTAGTATAGCGGACAGGGGAGCCGGGGAGCTGTTTTTT. V and J are TRBV19 and TRBJ2-2; 9 nucleotides line up with TRBD1. J was trimmed by 6 bases and V by 1 base; bases with no gene match: 3. This CDR3 has 15 amino acids. CDR1 is LNHDA, CDR2 SQIVND, per germline (reference sequence).

The chain couples TRBV19 to TRBJ2-1; 10 bases match TRBD2. Germline assignment: CDR1 LNHDA and CDR2 SQIVND (reference sequence). The CDR3 runs 18 residues. V dropped 0 bases and J dropped 4; count of bases not matched to a gene: 9. CDR3 nucleotides: TGTGCCAGTAGTATAGAGGCCCCTAGCGGGAGTAGGTACAATGAGCAGTTCTTC. This codes for CASSIEAPSGSRYNEQFF.

The V and J genes are TRBV5-1 and TRBJ2-1, with TRBD2 matching over 8 bases. CDR3 length: 17 residues. Germline CDR1 reads SGHRS; CDR2 reads YFSETQ. V gave up 1 base and J gave up 0 bases; unmatched junction bases: 6. This chain's CDR3 is CASSLFEREHSYNEQFF. The CDR3 DNA sequence: TGCGCCAGCAGCTTGTTTGAGCGGGAGCACTCCTACAATGAGCAGTTCTTC.

This clone was found once. The rearrangement joins TRBV5-4 to TRBJ2-7; 8 nucleotides agree with TRBD1. CDR3 length: 14 residues. Per the germline V gene, CDR1 is SGHNT and CDR2 is YYREEE (reference sequence). V was pared by 0 bases and J by 2 bases, with 1 base of the junction left unmatched. The CDR3 coding sequence is TGTGCCAGCAGCTTGGAACAGGGGGCCTACGAGCAGTACTTC. This sequence encodes CASSLEQGAYEQYF.

The V and J genes are TRBV9 and TRBJ1-6; tentatively, D is TRBD1 (5 bases). CDR1 SGDLS and CDR2 YYNGEE come from the germline V gene. Trimming took 3 bases from V and 7 from J, leaving 11 bases between them. This CDR3 has 14 residues. The CDR3 loop reads CASSGGGENSPLHF. The CDR3 coding sequence is TGTGCCAGCAGCGGGGGAGGGGAAAATTCACCCCTCCACTTT.

The chain is built from TRBV6-1 and TRBJ2-5; D unresolved. Germline V gene data show CDR1 as MNHNS and CDR2 as SASEGT. Trimming took off 2 bases at V and 7 bases at J, with 11 bases between the two ends. The CDR3 extends over 13 amino acids. CDR3 in amino acids: CASSEPGLGTQYF. CDR3 nucleotide sequence: TGTGCCAGCAGTGAACCCGGGTTGGGGACCCAGTACTTC.